The 17 T cell receptor beta chains in this list originate from one sample, sequenced in a study of glioma-infiltrating T cells after dendritic cell vaccination. TCRdb keeps only in-frame clones here, not all; method: immunoSEQ multiplex PCR. This sample has 90,000 to 100,000 clones, with 70% to 80% found just once. Here the sequenced sample was blood, taken before dendritic cell vaccination. These receptors all stem from a human donor with glioblastoma.

This chain uses TRBV7-6 with TRBJ2-1, with 8 bases matching TRBD2. This CDR3 comprises 17 residues. Trimming took 5 bases from V and 6 from J; bases not matched to a gene: 15. Germline-derived CDR1 and CDR2 are SGHVS and FNYEAQ. CDR3 in DNA: TGTGCCAGCAGCCGAAATCCCGGGACTAGGCTGGGCAATGAGCAGTTCTTC. Protein: CASSRNPGTRLGNEQFF.

This chain connects TRBV27 to TRBJ2-1, with TRBD1 matching 9 bases. This CDR3 contains 15 residues. Trimming removed 3 bases from V and 9 bases from J; junction bases left unmatched: 9. The germline CDR1 and CDR2 sequences are MNHEY and SMNVEV (reference sequence). The CDR3 reads CASSFSRDRDLEQFF. Written as DNA, the CDR3 is TGTGCCAGCAGTTTTTCCCGGGACAGGGACCTTGAGCAGTTCTTC.

V usage is TRBV5-5 and J usage is TRBJ1-1, with 7 positions matching TRBD1. The CDR3 runs 14 residues. The V segment lost 1 base and the J segment 3 bases; nucleotides outside the gene matches: 3. Germline-derived CDR1 and CDR2 are SGHKS and YYEKEE (reference sequence). In DNA, the CDR3 is TGTGCCAGCAGCTTGACAGGGGCAGACACTGAAGCTTTCTTT. The encoded protein is CASSLTGADTEAFF.

The genes are TRBV9 and TRBJ2-2, with unresolved D. Trimming shortened V by 0 bases and J by 2 bases, and 20 bases separated the two germline ends. CDR1 and CDR2 from the germline V gene are SGDLS and YYNGEE. This CDR3 contains 19 residues. DNA for the CDR3: TGTGCCAGCAGCGTAGGGGCCCTAACATTGGCCGACAACACCGGGGAGCTGTTTTTT. Translating gives CASSVGALTLADNTGELFF.

The chain recombines TRBV7-9 with TRBJ2-5; possible D gene TRBD1, 6 bases. Germline V CDR1 and CDR2: SEHNR, FQNEAQ (reference sequence). The CDR3 runs 17 residues. Trimming shortened V by 1 base and J by 1 base, and 16 bases separated the two germline ends. This CDR3 reads CASSLGPSGAIQETQYF. For the CDR3, the DNA is TGTGCCAGCAGCTTAGGTCCGTCAGGGGCTATCCAAGAGACCCAGTACTTC.

V gene TRBV5-6 combines with J gene TRBJ1-5; D remains ambiguous. The V gene's germline CDR1 is SGHDT and CDR2 YYEEEE. The V end was cut by 3 bases, the J end by 0 bases, with 10 bases between. CDR3 length equals 15 residues. The CDR3 is CASSSRDYSNQPQHF. For the CDR3, the DNA is TGTGCCAGCAGCTCACGAGATTATAGCAATCAGCCCCAGCATTTT.

J is TRBJ2-7 and V is TRBV7-3; TRBD1 matches 8 bases. There are 15 residues in the CDR3. V trimming: 5 bases; J trimming: 3 bases; junction bases outside the gene matches: 9. Germline V lookup: CDR1 SGHTA, CDR2 FQGTGA. In DNA, the CDR3 is TGTGCCAGCAGCCTTGGGGCAGGGGGCGTCTACGAGCAGTACTTC. As protein: CASSLGAGGVYEQYF. The full variable domain, rest sourced from reference TRBV7-3 and TRBJ2-7, is GAGVSQTPSNKVTEKGKYVELRCDPISGHTALYWYRQSLGQGPEFLIYFQGTGAADDSGLPNDRFFAVRPEGSVSTLKIQRTERGDSAVYLCASSLGAGGVYEQYFGPGTRLTVT.

V is TRBV15 and J is TRBJ2-1; the D gene is possibly TRBD1 (6 bases). V lost 4 bases to trimming and J lost 9 bases, with 22 bases between them. CDR1 LNHNV and CDR2 YYDKDF come from the germline V gene (reference sequence). The CDR3 spans 16 residues. The CDR3 loop reads CATSTITGIRGGEQFF. Written as DNA, the CDR3 is TGTGCCACCAGCACGATAACCGGGATTAGAGGGGGTGAGCAGTTCTTC.

This chain uses TRBV5-1 with TRBJ1-2; 9 nucleotides agree with TRBD1. The V and J ends lost 6 bases and 5 bases, in that order; junction bases with no gene match: 8. In germline, CDR1 is SGHRS, CDR2 YFSETQ. This CDR3 is 14 amino acids long. The CDR3 spells CASKPPGTGYGYTF. The CDR3, as DNA: TGCGCCAGCAAGCCCCCCGGGACAGGGTATGGCTACACCTTC.

As DNA, the CDR3 is TGTGCCAGCAGTGAGGGGGGGCTCCCCTACGAGCAGTACTTC. Amino acids: CASSEGGLPYEQYF. The chain has TRBV6-1 and TRBJ2-7, with D perhaps matching TRBD2 (7 bases). Trimming took 3 bases from V and 2 from J, leaving 11 bases between them. The CDR3 covers 14 residues. From germline, CDR1 is MNHNS and CDR2 SASEGT.

The gene calls are TRBV29-1 and TRBJ1-2, with D hard to call. The CDR3 runs to 13 residues. V lost 7 bases and J 8 bases, leaving 20 bases between the germline ends. Per germline, CDR1 SQVTM and CDR2 ANQGSEA. CDR3 residues: CSANRDGSGGYTF. The CDR3 DNA reads TGCAGCGCGAACCGAGACGGTTCGGGGGGCTACACCTTC.

The chain has TRBV12-5 and TRBJ2-3; D gene uncertain. V lost 4 bases and J 3 bases, leaving 2 bases between the germline ends. Germline lookup yields CDR1 LGHNT and CDR2 FRNRAP. CDR3 length equals 11 residues. The CDR3 bases are TGTGCTAGTGGTTCAACAGATACGCAGTATTTT. Residues: CASGSTDTQYF.

The chain is built from TRBV7-9 and TRBJ2-2, with a weak D call TRBD2 (6 bases). CDR1 and CDR2 (germline): SEHNR, FQNEAQ (reference sequence). This CDR3 comprises 13 residues. Trimming took 3 bases from V and 4 from J, leaving 6 bases between them. The DNA of the CDR3 is TGTGCCAGCAGCTTCGGGGGCACCGGGGAGCTGTTTTTT. Residues: CASSFGGTGELFF.

V and J are TRBV5-1 and TRBJ1-3; 11 nucleotides line up with TRBD1. The CDR3 spans 15 residues. CDR1 and CDR2 (germline): SGHRS, YFSETQ. J was trimmed by 4 bases and V by 4 bases; bases with no gene match: 4. The CDR3 sequence is CASSTGQGAGNTIYF. In nucleotides, the CDR3 is TGCGCCAGCAGCACCGGACAGGGGGCCGGAAACACCATATATTTT.

J is TRBJ1-5 and V is TRBV2; 12 bases line up with TRBD1. This CDR3 is 17 amino acids long. Germline CDR1 reads SNHLY; CDR2 reads FYNNEI. The V and J ends lost 8 bases and 2 bases, in that order; junction bases with no gene match: 10. The CDR3 bases are TGTGCCAGCCAGGGGGGACAGGGGGCAGATCGCAATCAGCCCCAGCATTTT. Its translation: CASQGGQGADRNQPQHF.

The rearrangement joins TRBV6-5 to TRBJ1-5, with 8 bases matching TRBD1. Trimming at V came to 7 bases and at J to 0 bases, leaving 5 bases not matched to a gene. CDR1 is MNHEY and CDR2 is SVGAGI in the germline V gene. The CDR3 is made up of 15 amino acids. As DNA, the CDR3 is TGTGCCAGCACCCAGACAGGGGATAGCAATCAGCCCCAGCATTTT. Amino acids: CASTQTGDSNQPQHF.

This clone has just one count. CDR3 amino acids: CASSLASPLNEQFF. Here the CDR3 DNA reads TGTGCCAGCAGCTTAGCTAGCCCGCTAAATGAGCAGTTCTTC. J is TRBJ2-1 and V is TRBV5-6, with a weak D call TRBD2 (5 bases). CDR3 length: 14 residues. Between the trimmed V and J ends, which lost 2 bases and 7 bases, there was a span of 13 bases. Germline CDR1 SGHDT, CDR2 YYEEEE.